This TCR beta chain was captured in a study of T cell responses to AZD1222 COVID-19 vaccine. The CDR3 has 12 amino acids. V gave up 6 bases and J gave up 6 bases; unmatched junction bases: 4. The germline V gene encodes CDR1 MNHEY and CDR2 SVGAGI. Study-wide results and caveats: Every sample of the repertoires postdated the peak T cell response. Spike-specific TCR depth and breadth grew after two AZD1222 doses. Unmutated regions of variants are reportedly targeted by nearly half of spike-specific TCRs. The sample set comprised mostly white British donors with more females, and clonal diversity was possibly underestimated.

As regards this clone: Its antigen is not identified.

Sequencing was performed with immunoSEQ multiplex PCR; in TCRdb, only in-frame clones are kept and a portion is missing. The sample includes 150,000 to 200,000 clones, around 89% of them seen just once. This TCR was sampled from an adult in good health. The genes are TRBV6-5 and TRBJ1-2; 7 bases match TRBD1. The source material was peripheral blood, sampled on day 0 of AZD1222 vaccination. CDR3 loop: CASRSTGNGYTF. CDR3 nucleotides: TGTGCCAGCAGGTCGACAGGGAATGGCTACACCTTC.